This is a list of T cell receptor beta chains from one sample in a study of blood T cell repertoires in COVID-19. Generated by immunoSEQ multiplex PCR, the TCRdb table keeps only in-frame clones and is missing some. The data contain 200,000 to 250,000 clones, about 93% of them singletons. Specimen: peripheral blood. The source of these receptors is a man aged 60-69 years with COVID-19, enrolled during active disease. The CDR3 runs from the conserved cysteine through the conserved F or W. The D gene is left open where the match is weak. Clone size, where shown, is once, few, many, or a class for clones that have expanded.

cdr3_nt	cdr3_aa	clone_size	j_call	v_call	d_call
TGTGCCAGCAGCCCCCAGGGAAACACCATATATTTT	CASSPQGNTIYF	NA	TRBJ1-3	TRBV11-2	NA
TGTGCCAGCAGCCAAGAGGTGTCAGGGTTTGGGGTCTCACCCCTCCACTTT	CASSQEVSGFGVSPLHF	NA	TRBJ1-6	TRBV7-9	NA
TGTGCCACCAGTGAAGACAGGGACTATGGCTACACCTTC	CATSEDRDYGYTF	NA	TRBJ1-2	TRBV24-1	TRBD1
TGTGCCAGCGCCCGGCCGGGACTAGCGGGAGACCTGAAAAACATTCAGTACTTC	CASARPGLAGDLKNIQYF	NA	TRBJ2-4	TRBV19	TRBD2
TGTGCCAGCAGCTCGACGACGGGAGGCTACACCTTC	CASSSTTGGYTF	NA	TRBJ1-2	TRBV7-2	NA
TGCAGCGTTGAAGGTAGTTCACAGATGAACACTGAAGCTTTCTTT	CSVEGSSQMNTEAFF	NA	TRBJ1-1	TRBV29-1	NA
TGTGCCAGCAGTCGGGACACCCTGGGACAGCCCCAGCATTTT	CASSRDTLGQPQHF	NA	TRBJ1-5	TRBV6-5	NA
TGCAGTGCTAGTCTCTGGGCTACCTACGAGCAGTACTTC	CSASLWATYEQYF	NA	TRBJ2-7	TRBV20-1	NA
TGTGCCATCAGCTCCGGGACTAGCGTGGAGACCCAGTACTTC	CAISSGTSVETQYF	NA	TRBJ2-5	TRBV10-3	TRBD2
TGTGCCAGCTCACTGGCCATTTCCGATCAGCCCCAGCATTTT	CASSLAISDQPQHF	NA	TRBJ1-5	TRBV18	NA
TGTGCCAGCAGTTTAGGGGGCGGACAGAACTCCTATAATTCACCCCTCCACTTT	CASSLGGGQNSYNSPLHF	NA	TRBJ1-6	TRBV28	NA
TGTGCCAGCAGTTACAGGCCCGGGAACTATGGCTACACCTTC	CASSYRPGNYGYTF	NA	TRBJ1-2	TRBV6-5	NA
TGTGCCAGCAGCCCAGGACTAGCGGGAGGAGATACGCAGTATTTT	CASSPGLAGGDTQYF	NA	TRBJ2-3	TRBV7-2	TRBD2
TGTGCCACCAGCACTTACGACAGGGATGGCTACAATGAGCAGTTCTTC	CATSTYDRDGYNEQFF	NA	TRBJ2-1	TRBV15	TRBD1
TGTGCCAGCAGCTTAGTAGGGGCGAGCTCCTATAATTCACCCCTCCACTTT	CASSLVGASSYNSPLHF	NA	TRBJ1-6	TRBV7-8	NA
TGTGCCAGCAGTGGCGACATTTTGGCTGAAGCTTTCTTT	CASSGDILAEAFF	NA	TRBJ1-1	TRBV5-8	NA
TGTGCCAGTATACCTAGCGGGAGGGTGAACACCGGGGAGCTGTTTTTT	CASIPSGRVNTGELFF	once	TRBJ2-2	TRBV19	TRBD2
TGTGCCACCAGCAGGCCGGACCAGGGGTCCAACTATGGCTACACCTTC	CATSRPDQGSNYGYTF	NA	TRBJ1-2	TRBV15	NA
TGTGCCAGCAGCCCTTGGGGGGTCGGCTACACCTTC	CASSPWGVGYTF	NA	TRBJ1-2	TRBV7-8	NA
TGTGCCAGCAGCCGGACAGGGGTGAGCGAGCAGTACTTC	CASSRTGVSEQYF	few	TRBJ2-7	TRBV11-3	TRBD1
TGTGCCAGTAGTGTCCGACAGGGCCATAATTCACCCCTCCACTTT	CASSVRQGHNSPLHF	NA	TRBJ1-6	TRBV19	TRBD1
TGCGCCAGCAGCTTGCAACGGGCCGGGGGAGATACGCAGTATTTT	CASSLQRAGGDTQYF	NA	TRBJ2-3	TRBV5-1	NA
TGTGCCAGCAGTCTTCTCGGCGGGGCGGTTAGGAATGAGCAGTTCTTC	CASSLLGGAVRNEQFF	NA	TRBJ2-1	TRBV7-2	NA
TGTGCCAGCAGCTTAGGTAGCGGGAGGGCCGGAGCCTACAATGAGCAGTTCTTC	CASSLGSGRAGAYNEQFF	NA	TRBJ2-1	TRBV11-3	TRBD2
TGTGCCAGCAGCCCTCTGGTTGGGACAGGGCTCCGATCACCCCTCCACTTT	CASSPLVGTGLRSPLHF	NA	TRBJ1-6	TRBV11-2	TRBD1
TGCAGGTCCGGGACAATAGGTTCACCCCTCCACTTT	CRSGTIGSPLHF	NA	TRBJ1-6	TRBV29-1	NA
TGTGCCAGCAGCTGGGGCAGGGGGGCCGGCTATGGCTACACCTTC	CASSWGRGAGYGYTF	once	TRBJ1-2	TRBV5-6	TRBD1
TGTGCCAGCGGCCGCACGTATAGCAATCAGCCCCAGCATTTT	CASGRTYSNQPQHF	NA	TRBJ1-5	TRBV6-5	NA
TGTGCCAGTAGTAATAGCGACCAAGAGACCCAGTACTTC	CASSNSDQETQYF	NA	TRBJ2-5	TRBV19	NA
TGTGCCAGCAGCCATAAAGGGGTTATGAACACAGATACGCAGTATTTT	CASSHKGVMNTDTQYF	NA	TRBJ2-3	TRBV7-3	NA
TGTGCCAGCAGCTTGGGCGAGGGTAGGCAAGAGACCCAGTACTTC	CASSLGEGRQETQYF	NA	TRBJ2-5	TRBV5-5	NA
TGTGCCAGCAGCTTGGGACAGGGCGGAACTGAAGCTTTCTTT	CASSLGQGGTEAFF	NA	TRBJ1-1	TRBV5-6	TRBD1
TGTGCCAGCAGCCAAGGGCCCCTGAACACTGAAGCTTTCTTT	CASSQGPLNTEAFF	NA	TRBJ1-1	TRBV3-1/TRBV3-2	NA
TGTGCCAGCAGCAACGGCGACAAGGTCCTCGCGAACACTGAAGCTTTCTTT	CASSNGDKVLANTEAFF	NA	TRBJ1-1	TRBV7-9	NA
TGTGCCAGCTCACAGGGGGCTAATGAAAAACTGTTTTTT	CASSQGANEKLFF	NA	TRBJ1-4	TRBV18	NA
TGTGCCAGTAGTATTTTTCCTCGGGACAGGCCTAACTATGGCTACACCTTC	CASSIFPRDRPNYGYTF	NA	TRBJ1-2	TRBV19	TRBD1
TGTGCCAGTAGTATAGGCAGGGAATATGGCTACACCTTC	CASSIGREYGYTF	NA	TRBJ1-2	TRBV19	NA
TGTGCCAGCAGCCAGGGAGGGGCTGGACAGCCCCAGCATTTT	CASSQGGAGQPQHF	once	TRBJ1-5	TRBV5-5	NA
TGTGCCTGGACCACTGGCGGTTTGGCATATAGCAATCAGCCCCAGCATTTT	CAWTTGGLAYSNQPQHF	NA	TRBJ1-5	TRBV30	NA
TGCGCCAGCAGACAGGGGACCGGGGAGCTGTTTTTT	CASRQGTGELFF	NA	TRBJ2-2	TRBV4-1	TRBD1
TGCAGTGCGGCAACTAGCTACGAGCAGTACTTC	CSAATSYEQYF	few	TRBJ2-7	TRBV20-1	NA
TGCGCCAGCAGCCACGGGACTAGCCGCTACGAGCAGTACTTC	CASSHGTSRYEQYF	NA	TRBJ2-7	TRBV5-1	TRBD2